These T cell receptor beta chains were read from a single sample in a study of cytomegalovirus exposure and HLA in healthy donors. Sequencing was performed with immunoSEQ multiplex PCR; in TCRdb, only in-frame clones are kept and a portion is missing. Among 100,000 to 140,000 clones listed, roughly 80% were seen once. Sequencing used PBMCs. Receptor source: a man aged 25-45 years in good health and CMV-seronegative. Both conserved end residues are trimmed from each CDR3. Each record gives: CDR3 protein, J gene, D gene, V gene. The D gene is left open where the match is weak.

CDR3: ASSEVAPQPQH
J: TRBJ1-5
D: NA
V: TRBV2

CDR3: ASSATSGGVSSYEQY
J: TRBJ2-7
D: TRBD2
V: TRBV7-2

CDR3: ASSFPTGTLY
J: TRBJ2-7
D: NA
V: TRBV11-1

CDR3: ASRRGMTTDTQY
J: TRBJ2-3
D: NA
V: TRBV5-1

CDR3: ASSRGRSNEKLF
J: TRBJ1-4
D: NA
V: TRBV10-1

CDR3: ASSEAGGLEQY
J: TRBJ2-7
D: NA
V: TRBV6-1

CDR3: ASRTGANTEAF
J: TRBJ1-1
D: NA
V: TRBV25-1

CDR3: ASSVRGGGARDTQY
J: TRBJ2-3
D: TRBD2
V: TRBV10-2

CDR3: ASSLGGPDSPYEQY
J: TRBJ2-7
D: NA
V: TRBV7-8

CDR3: ASSVRGLAGKYQF
J: TRBJ2-1
D: NA
V: TRBV13

CDR3: ASIGGGRETEAF
J: TRBJ1-1
D: NA
V: TRBV19

CDR3: ATSLNSGGATDTQY
J: TRBJ2-3
D: TRBD2
V: TRBV15

CDR3: ASSFGLAGGLIGYNEQF
J: TRBJ2-1
D: TRBD2
V: TRBV5-6

CDR3: ASRQLSTNEKLF
J: TRBJ1-4
D: NA
V: TRBV7-9

CDR3: ASSQQGQGATYEQY
J: TRBJ2-7
D: TRBD1
V: TRBV4-1

CDR3: ASKDRMSSYEQY
J: TRBJ2-7
D: TRBD1
V: TRBV5-4

CDR3: ASSRGTERTEAF
J: TRBJ1-1
D: TRBD1
V: TRBV13